The clone carrying this T cell receptor beta chain appeared a few times. Primed by a sample-barcoded 5' primer and a J-beta primer mix, a second PCR proceeded for 7 to 11 cycles. Per sample, CDR3-containing paired-end reads numbered at least 3 million. TCRdb reprocessed the 5' RACE reads via MiXCR and lists one record per CDR3 protein. The repertoire has fewer than 1,000,000 distinct CDR3 sequences, around 43% of them found once; the top ten carry around 18%. Each donor supplied approximately 10 milliliters of peripheral blood. The sample comes from a study of blood T cells in healthy people across ages. V lost 0 bases and J 9 bases, leaving 10 bases between the germline ends. The CDR3 extends over 13 amino acids. The germline gives CDR1 ENHRY, CDR2 SYGVKD.

The TCR originated in a man in his 60s in good health. What was sequenced was blood. The chain has TRBV10-3 and TRBJ2-3; tentatively, D is TRBD1 or TRBD2 (5 bases each). CDR3 sequence: CAISESGRDTQYF. The CDR3 DNA is TGTGCCATCAGTGAGTCGGGTAGGGACACGCAGTATTTT.